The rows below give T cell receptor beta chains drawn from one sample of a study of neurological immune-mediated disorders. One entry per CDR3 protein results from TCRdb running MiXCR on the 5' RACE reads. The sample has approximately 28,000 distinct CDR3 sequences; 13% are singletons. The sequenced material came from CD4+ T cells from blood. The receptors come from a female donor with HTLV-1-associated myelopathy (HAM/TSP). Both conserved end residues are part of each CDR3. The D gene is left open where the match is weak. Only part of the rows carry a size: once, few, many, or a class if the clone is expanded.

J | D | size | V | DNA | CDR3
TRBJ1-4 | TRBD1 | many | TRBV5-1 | TGCGCCAGCAGCTATCTAGGGGACAGAGATGAAAAACTGTTTTTT | CASSYLGDRDEKLFF
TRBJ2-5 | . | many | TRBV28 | TGTGCCAGCAGTTTATCCGGGACCCAAGAGACCCAGTACTTC | CASSLSGTQETQYF
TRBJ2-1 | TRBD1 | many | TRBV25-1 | TGTGCCAGCAGTCCCGTGGACAGGTCCTACAATGAGCAGTTCTTC | CASSPVDRSYNEQFF
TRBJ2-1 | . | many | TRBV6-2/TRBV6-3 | TGTGCCAGCAGCCCCCGGGGGAGCTCCTACAATGAGCAGTTCTTC | CASSPRGSSYNEQFF
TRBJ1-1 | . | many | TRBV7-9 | TGTGCCAGCAGCTTATTCTTCAACACTGAAGCTTTCTTT | CASSLFFNTEAFF
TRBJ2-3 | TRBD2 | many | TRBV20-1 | TGCAGTGCTCCCGGGACTAGCGGTTCGGATACGCAGTATTTT | CSAPGTSGSDTQYF
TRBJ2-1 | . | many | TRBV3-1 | TGTGCCAGCAGCCAAGGGGCTCGCGGAGGATGGAATGAGCAGTTCTTC | CASSQGARGGWNEQFF
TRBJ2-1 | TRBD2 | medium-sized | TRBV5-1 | TGCGCCAGCAGCTTGTTCACTAGCGGGGGGATCACCTACAATGAGCAGTTCTTC | CASSLFTSGGITYNEQFF
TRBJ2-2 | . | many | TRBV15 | TGTGCCACCAGCTTGGGGACCGGGGAGCTGTTTTTT | CATSLGTGELFF
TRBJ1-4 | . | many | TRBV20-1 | TGCAGTGCTAGGGATAATCGGGAAAAACTGTTTTTT | CSARDNREKLFF
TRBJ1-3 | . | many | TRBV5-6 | TGTGCCAGCAGCTTCTGGGGAGTTCACTCTGGAAACACCATATATTTT | CASSFWGVHSGNTIYF
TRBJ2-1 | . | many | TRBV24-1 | TGTGCCACCAGTGGCAGACTAGGGAGCTCCTACAATGAGCAGTTCTTC | CATSGRLGSSYNEQFF
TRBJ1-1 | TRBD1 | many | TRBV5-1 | TGCGCCAGCAGCCTTAGACAGGGGAAGAACACTGAAGCTTTCTTT | CASSLRQGKNTEAFF
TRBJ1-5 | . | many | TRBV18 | TGTGCCAGCTCACCGCAAGTCAATCAGCCCCAGCATTTT | CASSPQVNQPQHF
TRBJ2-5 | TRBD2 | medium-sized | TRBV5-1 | TGCGCCAGCAGCTCATTAGCGGGGGAGGAGACCCAGTACTTC | CASSSLAGEETQYF
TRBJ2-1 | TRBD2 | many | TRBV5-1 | TGCGCCAGCAGCATAATATCGGGGGGCAATGAGCAGTTCTTC | CASSIISGGNEQFF
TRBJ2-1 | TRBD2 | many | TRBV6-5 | TGTGCCAGCAGGGAACTAGCGGGGTTCAATGAGCAGTTCTTC | CASRELAGFNEQFF
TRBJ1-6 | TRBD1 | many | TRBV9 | TGTGCCAGCAGCCGGACAGGGTACGCGAATTCACCCCTCCACTTT | CASSRTGYANSPLHF
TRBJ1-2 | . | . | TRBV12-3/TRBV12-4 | TGTGCCAGCAGGGTATATGACACCAGAGGCTATGGCTACACCTTC | CASRVYDTRGYGYTF
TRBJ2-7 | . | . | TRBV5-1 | TGCGCCAGCAGCTTGTCGTCCCCCTCGCCCTCCTACGAGCAGTACTTC | CASSLSSPSPSYEQYF
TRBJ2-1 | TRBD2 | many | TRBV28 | TGTGCCAGCAGAGCGGGGGGGCGGATAAATGAGCAGTTCTTC | CASRAGGRINEQFF
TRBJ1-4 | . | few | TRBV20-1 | TGCAGTGCTAGAGATCCAGGGGATGAAAAACTGTTTTTT | CSARDPGDEKLFF
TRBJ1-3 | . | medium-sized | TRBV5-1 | TGCGCCAGCAGCTTGCGGGGAGGTGGAAACACCATATATTTT | CASSLRGGGNTIYF
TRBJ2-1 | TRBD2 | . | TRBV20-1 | TGCAGTGTAAGCGGGGCCACCTACAATAAGAAGTTCTTC | CSVSGATYNKKFF
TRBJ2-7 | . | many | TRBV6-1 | TGTGCCAGCAGTGAAGGGGGTGGTGGGGGATGGGAGCAGTACTTC | CASSEGGGGGWEQYF
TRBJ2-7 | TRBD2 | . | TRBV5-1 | TGCGCCAGCAGCTCCCTAGCGGGTTACGAGCAGTACTTC | CASSSLAGYEQYF
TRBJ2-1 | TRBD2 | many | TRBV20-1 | TGCAGTGCTGTCCTCTTTCTAGCGGGGGAGTCCGTCGAGCAGTTCTTC | CSAVLFLAGESVEQFF
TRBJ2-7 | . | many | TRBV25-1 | TGTGCCAGCAGTCCCCCCGGGGTCAATCTGCAGTACTTC | CASSPPGVNLQYF
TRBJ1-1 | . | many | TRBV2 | TGTGCCAGCAGAGGAGACAGGAACACTGAAGCTTTCTTT | CASRGDRNTEAFF
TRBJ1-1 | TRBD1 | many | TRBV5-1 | TGCGCCAGCAGCCGGGACAGTGAAGCTTTCTTT | CASSRDSEAFF
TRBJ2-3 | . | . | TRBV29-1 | TGCAGCGTTGATCAGGGAGCAGATACGCAGTATTTT | CSVDQGADTQYF
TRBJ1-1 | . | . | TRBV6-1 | TGTGCCAGCCTCCCCCCCGGAAATGGCAGAGCAGAAGCTTTCTTT | CASLPPGNGRAEAFF
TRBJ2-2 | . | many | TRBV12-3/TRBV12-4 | TGTGCCAGCAGTTTAGTTGGGGGGGGACAGGCTACCGGGGAGCTGTTTTTT | CASSLVGGGQATGELFF
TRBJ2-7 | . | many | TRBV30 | TGTGCCTGGAGTAAGCCCGGTCGAGGACTCGTCCACGAGCAGTACTTC | CAWSKPGRGLVHEQYF
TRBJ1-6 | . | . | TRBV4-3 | TGCGCCAGCAGCCAAGAGGGGGGGGGCGATTCACCCCTCCACTTT | CASSQEGGGDSPLHF
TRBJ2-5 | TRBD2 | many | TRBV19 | TGTGCCAGTGCCGGGGGGGTCCAAGAGACCCAGTACTTC | CASAGGVQETQYF
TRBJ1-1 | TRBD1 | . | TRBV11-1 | TGTGCCAGCAGCTCAACCATGGTGGGACAGAACAATGAAGCTTTCTTT | CASSSTMVGQNNEAFF
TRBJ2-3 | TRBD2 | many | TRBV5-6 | TGTGCCAGCAGCACCCTGGGTAGCGGGACTAGCACAGATACGCAGTATTTT | CASSTLGSGTSTDTQYF
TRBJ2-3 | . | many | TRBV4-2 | TGTGCCAGCAGCCAGCTCCAGGGGGCCGGGGGGGATACGCAGTATTTT | CASSQLQGAGGDTQYF
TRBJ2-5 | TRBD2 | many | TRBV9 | TGTGCCAGCGGCGCCCCCGGGACTAGCATAGAGACCCAGTACTTC | CASGAPGTSIETQYF
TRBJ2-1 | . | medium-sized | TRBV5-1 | TGCGCCAGCAGCTTCCCCGCGGGGGCGTCTCCCTACAATGAGCAGTTCTTC | CASSFPAGASPYNEQFF
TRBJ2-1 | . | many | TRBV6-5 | TGTGCCAGCAGTTCCCTCCGGACGGCTGGGCGTAATGAGCAGTTCTTC | CASSSLRTAGRNEQFF
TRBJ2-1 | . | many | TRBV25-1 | TGTGCCAGCAGGACGACTTACAATGAGCAGTTCTTC | CASRTTYNEQFF
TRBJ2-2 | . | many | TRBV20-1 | TGCAGTGCTAGTGAGGGACACACCGGGGAGCTGTTTTTT | CSASEGHTGELFF
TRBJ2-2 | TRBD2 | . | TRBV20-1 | TGCAGTGTTAGGATGGCGGGAGTAAACACTGGGGAGCTGTTTTTT | CSVRMAGVNTGELFF
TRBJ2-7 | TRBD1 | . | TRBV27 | TGTGCCAGCAGTGCCGGGACAGGTCCCTACGAGCAGTACTTC | CASSAGTGPYEQYF